Following are 15 T cell receptor beta chains from one sample sequenced in a study of T-cell memory formation after mild COVID-19. TCRdb analysed the 5' RACE reads with MiXCR anew, one entry per CDR3 protein. The data show approximately 210,000 distinct CDR3 sequences, with roughly a tenth seen just once and 2.5% to 3.5% held by the top ten. Material: PBMCs or a T cell subset sorted from them (not recorded which). All receptors come from a man aged 18 to 29 who had mild COVID-19 (a few samples of this study predate the infection). Cell type and time point are not known.

This chain connects TRBV6-2 or TRBV6-3 to TRBJ2-7, with D unclear. The length of the CDR3 is 11 residues. V lost 2 bases and J 4 bases, leaving 3 bases between the germline ends. Germline values: CDR1 MNHEY, CDR2 SVGEGT. The CDR3 region is CASSYRYEQYV. The CDR3 DNA follows: TGTGCCAGCAGTTACCGGTACGAGCAGTACGTC.

This clonotype occurred many times. The CDR3 loop is CASRPGLVGETQYF. CDR3 nucleotides: TGTGCCAGCAGACCGGGACTAGTGGGTGAGACCCAGTACTTC. The V call is TRBV7-8, the J call TRBJ2-5; TRBD2 matches 8 bases. The CDR3 loop spans 14 amino acids. CDR1 and CDR2 from the germline V gene are SGHVS and FQNEAQ. The ends lost 6 bases at V and 5 bases at J; junction bases unmatched: 8.

The V gene is TRBV29-1, the J gene TRBJ2-5; D ambiguous. This CDR3 contains 14 residues. CDR1 is SQVTM, CDR2 ANQGSEA, per germline. Trimming removed 5 bases from V and 4 bases from J, with 17 bases in between. The CDR3 DNA reads TGCAGCGTTTTGACCAGAGTCCTCGTAGAGACCCAGTACTTC. It yields the protein CSVLTRVLVETQYF.

The CDR3 here is CASSDGGDFSAKDEQFF. The CDR3 DNA is TGTGCCAGCAGTGATGGGGGGGACTTTTCCGCCAAAGATGAGCAGTTCTTC. V and J are TRBV2 and TRBJ2-1, with TRBD2 identical over 7 bases. Germline V gene lookup returns CDR1 SNHLY and CDR2 FYNNEI. J lost 8 bases, V lost 3 bases, and 16 bases had no gene match. The CDR3 has 17 residues.

This clonotype appeared a few times. The rearrangement links TRBV24-1 to TRBJ1-5; D might be TRBD1 (6 bases). CDR1 is KGHDR and CDR2 is SFDVKD in the germline V gene. The CDR3 totals 16 residues. Trimming removed 4 bases at V and 6 bases at J, with 18 bases between. The CDR3 DNA is TGTGCCACCAGTGACTCAAAGAGGGGGGCGGGTCAGCCCCAGCATTTT. Translated, it gives CATSDSKRGAGQPQHF.

This clonotype was found a few times. This chain uses TRBV20-1 with TRBJ1-6; D may be TRBD1 (5 bases). CDR1 is DFQATT and CDR2 is SNEGSKA in the germline V gene (reference sequence). V shed 4 bases and J shed 6 bases, with 10 bases lying between them. The CDR3 extends over 13 amino acids. CDR3 loop: CSAIRDVNSPLHF. The CDR3 bases are TGCAGTGCTATCCGGGACGTTAATTCACCCCTCCACTTT.

This clonotype was observed a few times. The J gene is TRBJ2-7, the V gene TRBV24-1; no clear D. V lost 9 bases to trimming and J lost 5 bases, with 16 bases between them. The CDR3 runs 13 residues. CDR1 is KGHDR and CDR2 is SFDVKD in the germline V gene. This CDR3 reads CATSQGPRDEQYF. The CDR3 DNA follows: TGTGCCACCTCGCAAGGGCCCCGTGACGAGCAGTACTTC.

V is TRBV7-8 and J is TRBJ2-7; D uncertain. Germline CDR1 SGHVS, CDR2 FQNEAQ. V was clipped by 4 bases and J by 4 bases, with 17 bases between them. The CDR3 is 15 amino acids. The CDR3 protein is CASSSDGSPYYEQYF. For the CDR3, the DNA is TGTGCCAGCAGCTCCGACGGAAGCCCTTATTACGAGCAGTACTTC.

This chain links TRBV27 with TRBJ1-2; 7 bases agree with TRBD1. The V gene end was trimmed by 6 bases and the J gene end by 8 bases; junction bases not matched to a gene: 9. Germline-derived CDR1 and CDR2 are MNHEY and SMNVEV (reference sequence). This CDR3 has 13 residues. CDR3 loop: CASSPPGGLGYTF. The CDR3, as DNA: TGTGCCAGCAGCCCCCCAGGGGGTCTCGGCTACACCTTC.

The chain employs TRBV5-1 and TRBJ2-7; no firm D call. The CDR3 contains 11 residues. Germline lookup yields CDR1 SGHRS and CDR2 YFSETQ. The V end was cut by 0 bases, the J end by 7 bases, with 5 bases between. CDR3 DNA: TGCGCCAGCAGCTTGGCACGGGAGCAGTACTTC. Translated, it gives CASSLAREQYF.

This clonotype has a handful of counts. The chain is built from TRBV6-4 and TRBJ2-1; D might be TRBD1 (6 bases). V was pared by 3 bases and J by 8 bases, with 17 bases between. From germline, CDR1 is MRHNA and CDR2 SNTAGT. The CDR3 length is 15 residues. In DNA form, the CDR3 reads TGTGCCAGCAGTGAGGGGGCCACTAGAGGCTATGAGCAGTTCTTC. It specifies CASSEGATRGYEQFF.

This clonotype was detected only a few times. The chain couples TRBV5-6 to TRBJ2-7; 12 nucleotides line up with TRBD1. Germline-derived CDR1 and CDR2 are SGHDT and YYEEEE. V trimming: 2 bases; J trimming: 4 bases; junction bases outside the gene matches: 4. The CDR3 has 15 amino acids. The CDR3: CASSLGTGGAYEQYF. The DNA of the CDR3 is TGTGCCAGCAGCTTAGGGACAGGGGGCGCATACGAGCAGTACTTC.

This clonotype has more than one count but fewer than ten. The gene calls are TRBV28 and TRBJ1-1; no firm D call. Germline CDR1 and CDR2: MDHEN and SYDVKM. Trimming stripped 1 base from V and 5 bases from J, with 8 bases between. The CDR3 contains 13 residues. The CDR3 DNA reads TGTGCCAGCAGTTTATTGGCGGAAACTGAAGCTTTCTTT. Encoded protein: CASSLLAETEAFF.

This clonotype was counted between two and nine times. The chain recombines TRBV20-1 with TRBJ2-3; D is possibly TRBD2 (5 bases). The CDR3 is 13 residues long. Per the germline V gene, CDR1 is DFQATT and CDR2 is SNEGSKA (reference sequence). V lost 7 bases and J 1 base, leaving 12 bases between the germline ends. The CDR3 coding sequence is TGCAGTGTCCCGACTACTGGCACAGATACGCAGTATTTT. It codes for CSVPTTGTDTQYF.

The genes are TRBV4-1 and TRBJ2-3; 11 bases fit TRBD2. The CDR3 contains 17 residues. Trimming cost V 4 bases and J 7 bases; bases outside gene matches: 13. The germline V gene has CDR1 MGHRA and CDR2 YSYEKL. The CDR3 DNA follows: TGCGCCAGCAGCCGGGCAGTCGTTAGCGGGGGGGCAAATACGCAGTATTTT. This sequence encodes CASSRAVVSGGANTQYF.